Reported below is one TCR beta chain. The treatment: around 19 received Ad26.COV2.S at low or high dose, single or two shots; roughly 5 received placebo; per-sample allocation not given. On day 63 after the first injection, vaccine and placebo recipients gave samples. The data were taken from a study of Ad26.COV2.S vaccination and SARS-CoV-2 variants. As for the study in general: Ad26.COV2.S, an intramuscular injection, was given once or twice 56 days apart.

Germline-derived CDR1 and CDR2 are MNHGY and SVAAGI. The CDR3 is 12 amino acids. The method was immunoSEQ multiplex PCR; TCRdb's version includes in-frame clones alone and lacks a portion of them. Of 300,000 to 500,000 clones in the sample, 75% to 90% are singletons; the top ten hold 3.5%. The sequenced sample was peripheral blood, obtained in a trial of Ad26.COV2.S vaccine versus placebo. The receptor was derived from a person aged 18-60 years who received the Ad26.COV2.S COVID-19 vaccine or a placebo. The chain uses TRBV6-9 and TRBJ1-5; D may be TRBD1 (5 bases). Here the CDR3 DNA reads TGTCCCGATGGGGGGAAGGATCAGCCCCAGCATTTT. It yields the protein CPDGGKDQPQHF.